The 11 T cell receptor beta chains reported below all come from one sample, sequenced in a study of cytomegalovirus exposure and HLA in healthy donors (dated by TCRdb to 2016 to 2017). The receptor library was made with the immunoSEQ multiplex PCR assay. A mixture of 60 forward primers for TCR Vbeta segments and 13 reverse primers for TCR Jbeta segments was used in the multiplex PCR. Not all clones reach the TCRdb copy of this immuneACCESS table, which keeps in-frame sequences only. Checked studies attribute under half of the gap to unresolved V genes and leave the rest unexplained. A total of 90,000 or so clones appear in this sample, approximately 78% of them only once. The ten most abundant clones make up under 5% of the sample. The sequenced sample was PBMCs. These receptors came from a male donor in good health and CMV-seropositive.

This rearrangement joins TRBV4-2 to TRBJ2-2, with D perhaps matching TRBD2 (7 bases). The CDR3 is 17 residues long. V lost 0 bases to trimming and J lost 0 bases, with 11 bases between them. Germline V gene lookup returns CDR1 LGHNA and CDR2 YNFKEQ. The CDR3 DNA is TGTGCCAGCAGCCAAGAGGGGGGGCTAGCGAACACCGGGGAGCTGTTTTTT. Its protein product is CASSQEGGLANTGELFF.

The chain links TRBV30 to TRBJ1-2; 8 bases are shared with TRBD1. V gave up 1 base and J gave up 7 bases; unmatched junction bases: 5. The germline V gene has CDR1 GTSNPN and CDR2 SVGIG (reference sequence). The CDR3 loop spans 13 amino acids. The CDR3 DNA sequence: TGTGCCTGGAGTGGCAGGGGGCCAGGTGGCTACACCTTC. Translating it yields CAWSGRGPGGYTF.

This clone was recorded once. The CDR3 region has the DNA TGTGCCAGCAGCCCTACAGGCCCCAATCAGCCCCAGCATTTT. Protein product: CASSPTGPNQPQHF. The chain recombines TRBV5-5 with TRBJ1-5; D is perhaps TRBD1 (5 bases). Germline CDR1 reads SGHKS; CDR2 reads YYEKEE (reference sequence). The CDR3 has 14 amino acids. V was shortened by 4 bases and J by 3 bases, with 11 bases between the two germline ends. Based on the CDR3 plus reference TRBV5-5 and TRBJ1-5, the full variable domain is DAGVTQSPTHLIKTRGQQVTLRCSPISGHKSVSWYQQVLGQGPQFIFQYYEKEERGRGNFPDRFSARQFPNYSSELNVNALLLGDSALYLCASSPTGPNQPQHFGDGTRLSIL.

The V and J genes are TRBV9 and TRBJ2-2; 10 bases line up with TRBD2. The CDR3 runs 18 residues. CDR1 is SGDLS, CDR2 YYNGEE, per germline. Germline trimming cut 2 bases from V and 5 bases from J; bases unmatched to any gene: 12. CDR3 in DNA: TGTGCCAGCAGCGTTAAAGCGTTAGCGGGGGGTTGGACCGGGGAGCTGTTTTTT. Protein: CASSVKALAGGWTGELFF.

This rearrangement joins TRBV7-8 to TRBJ1-2; D is undetermined. CDR1 is SGHVS, CDR2 FQNEAQ, per germline. The CDR3 is 13 residues long. Trimming removed 7 bases at V and 2 bases at J, with 11 bases between. CDR3 nucleotide sequence: TGTGCCAGCACCCTAAATAGAAACTATGGCTACACCTTC. Its protein product is CASTLNRNYGYTF.

The rearrangement uses TRBV4-2 and TRBJ1-5; 8 bases agree with TRBD1. Germline V gene sequence: CDR1 LGHNA, CDR2 YNFKEQ. The CDR3 consists of 15 residues. Trimming took 0 bases from V and 5 from J; bases not matched to a gene: 3. CDR3 region: CASSQDRGPDQPQHF. The CDR3, as DNA: TGTGCCAGCAGCCAAGACAGGGGGCCGGATCAGCCCCAGCATTTT.

The chain uses TRBV5-1 and TRBJ2-2, with a tentative D call TRBD1 (6 bases). The CDR3 is 15 residues long. Germline V gene data show CDR1 as SGHRS and CDR2 as YFSETQ. The V end was cut by 5 bases, the J end by 3 bases, with 14 bases between. The CDR3, as DNA: TGCGCCAGCAGACCCCCCAGGGGTGACACCGGGGAGCTGTTTTTT. This encodes CASRPPRGDTGELFF.

The genes are TRBV6-1 and TRBJ2-1, with 12 bases matching TRBD2. Losses at the gene ends were 4 bases for V and 9 bases for J; bases not matched to a gene: 4. The CDR3 contains 14 residues. Germline V CDR1 and CDR2: MNHNS, SASEGT. The CDR3 DNA sequence: TGTGCCAGCAGTGGACTAGCGGGAGCCGGTGAGCAGTTCTTC. It is translated as CASSGLAGAGEQFF.

A word on this clone: Within the sample, other DNA sequences also encode this same CDR3. The rearrangement joins TRBV19 to TRBJ1-1, with 7 bases identical to TRBD1. The germline V gene encodes CDR1 LNHDA and CDR2 SQIVND (reference sequence). The CDR3 loop spans 14 amino acids. Germline trimming cut 9 bases from V and 4 bases from J; bases unmatched to any gene: 11. This CDR3 is CASSRQGSSTEAFF. CDR3 bases: TGTGCCAGCTCAAGACAGGGTTCTTCCACTGAAGCTTTCTTT.

The chain has TRBV7-2 and TRBJ1-6, with 9 bases lining up with TRBD1. The CDR3 spans 12 residues. Germline values: CDR1 SGHTA, CDR2 FQGNSA. J gave up 13 bases and V 5 bases, and 3 bases lay outside the gene matches. CDR3 DNA sequence: TGTGCCAGCAGCATAACAGGGGGCCCCCTCCACTTT. Its translation is CASSITGGPLHF.

This clone showed up just once. V gene TRBV28 combines with J gene TRBJ1-1; D perhaps matches TRBD1 (5 bases). The CDR3 sequence is 15 residues long. Germline lookup yields CDR1 MDHEN and CDR2 SYDVKM. V was clipped by 4 bases and J by 0 bases, with 12 bases between them. DNA for the CDR3: TGTGCCAGCAGTTCTCCGACAGCAATGAACACTGAAGCTTTCTTT. It is translated as CASSSPTAMNTEAFF. Using reference TRBV28 and TRBJ1-1 for the parts outside the CDR3, the full variable domain is DVKVTQSSRYLVKRTGEKVFLECVQDMDHENMFWYRQDPGLGLRLIYFSYDVKMKEKGDIPEGYSVSREKKERFSLILESASTNQTSMYLCASSSPTAMNTEAFFGQGTRLTVV.